This TCR beta chain emerged from a study of cytomegalovirus exposure and HLA in healthy donors (dated by TCRdb to the late 2010s). Regarding the complete study: According to an earlier analysis of 550 to 750 of the donors, 200 million or so T cells yielded some 110 million unique TCR beta sequences and approximately 280 Gb of sequence data. An early release covering some 640 HLA-typed donors comprised about 300 gigabases of sequencing data and 85 million to 100 million unique TCR sequences. Of the roughly 400 genotyped donors, approximately 83% fell in the genetic ancestry cluster associated with self-reported Caucasian donors. The aim of the study was to test whether cataloging public T cell receptors could identify signatures of past pathogen exposure. The study profiled the T cell repertoires of 500 to 800 subjects by immunosequencing and related them to cytomegalovirus serostatus. Along with the roughly 610-subject first cohort, a separate validation cohort of roughly 110 different subjects was used. High-throughput TCR immunosequencing, statistical association of individual TCRs with disease status, and machine learning were combined to predict cytomegalovirus infection status. In a later analysis, previously published TCR beta repertoires from some 640 donors were re-analyzed and high-resolution HLA genotyping was added so that TCR occurrence patterns could be studied. The later analysis used no new phenotypic data to find candidate immune exposures, relying instead on TCR beta sequences and their occurrence across donors. An earlier analysis of around 540 of the donors applied high-throughput TCR beta sequencing to assess whether each TCR beta V gene segment acted as functional or pseudogenic. Donor age, sex, ethnicity and CMV serostatus were compiled together with the repertoire data. In a later genetic analysis, genome-wide SNP genotypes for about 55% of the roughly 670 donors were used, and that subset was treated as a discovery cohort. Every repertoire in the discovery cohort had been generated on one and the same sequencing platform. HLA typing covered class I and class II loci at four-digit resolution. Typing coverage varied by locus: 629-630 donors for A, B, C, DRB1 and DQB1; approximately 520 for DQA1; approximately 570 for DPA1; 400 to 480 for DPB1. Several DR-DQ haplotypes were treated as single units for association and clustering because of strong linkage in the cohort. Across 398 genotyped donors of the cohort, an average of approximately 220,000 unique TCR beta nucleotide sequences per donor were sequenced, and 15% to 20% of those sequences were non-productive. The paper as a whole reports these results and caveats: Compared with the 666-donor mean, donors in an Asian-associated ancestry cluster had fewer N-insertions in productive TCRs, according to a later genetic analysis. Assigning TCR associations to individual alleles was difficult when HLA alleles, especially DR and DQ, strongly co-occurred. For the cohort, immune exposure information was limited to CMV serostatus. A later genetic analysis associated a missense DCLRE1C variant with V-gene and J-gene trimming of TCR beta chains, and an independent cohort replicated the association. Linkage disequilibrium might explain the correlated functional status among segregating V segments, but an unknown experimental factor could not be excluded. Approximately 16 rarely observed V segments, including chromosome 9 orphons, were excluded from the earlier analysis of about 610 of the donors because counts were too low. A later analysis associated 16,951 TCR beta sequences with specific HLA alleles at a false discovery rate of 0.05. In this cohort, only TCR beta chains were sequenced, and detectable features were limited by the absence of alpha or paired-chain data. It was suggested by the authors that the approach could potentially be generalized to other disease states and immunological phenotypes. A further reported finding was that TCR beta sequences accurately predicted the HLA-A and HLA-B alleles for most subjects in the first cohort. A later analysis found that TCR association rates varied across HLA loci, with DRB1 alleles showing the most associated TCRs and HLA-C alleles the fewest. Presence/absence analyses assumed roughly uniform sequencing depth across donors, an assumption that may not hold. The classifier was reported to diagnose cytomegalovirus status with high specificity and sensitivity in both the original and validation cohorts. While some public TCRs were present in many individuals, most TCR sequences turned up only very rarely across donors. The study listed 170 or so TCR beta chains as associated with cytomegalovirus. In a later analysis, HLA-associated TCR beta chains were found to be more clonally expanded and to have lower generation probabilities than equally common non-associated chains. Because some donors lacked HLA typing at each locus, the association tests relied only on the typed subset. Several of the top co-occurrence clusters appeared to be linked to parvovirus B19, influenza, CMV and Epstein-Barr virus, according to a later analysis. Most CMV-associated TCR beta chains appeared to be HLA-restricted in a later analysis, and the HLA associations seemed to be driven largely by CMV exposure. A few of the identified cytomegalovirus-associated TCR beta chains were confirmed in vitro to be specific for cytomegalovirus antigens. Some IMGT-functional V segments, including TRBV6-2 and TRBV6-3, could not be distinguished by the 87-base-pair reads and were therefore excluded. The sequencing pipeline was judged likely to have produced a cluster of highly shared sequence variants as a technical artifact. Broadly in line with IMGT annotations, most TCR beta V segments showed up in productive rearrangements about 90% or about 30% of the time in an earlier analysis of around 600 of the donors.

The library was prepared using the immunoSEQ multiplex PCR assay. For the multiplex PCR, a mixture combining 60 forward primers for TCR Vbeta segments and 13 reverse primers for TCR Jbeta segments was used. The CDR3 region of rearranged TCR beta genes was amplified from genomic DNA by a multiplex PCR assay. Amplified TCR beta libraries were sequenced as 87-base-pair reads on the Illumina HiSeq System. The paper's processing steps were these. Across the 700 or so repertoires, a later analysis counted 60 million to 90 million unique TCR beta chains, roughly 11 million of which were shared by at least two donors. To remove PCR and sequencing errors, raw reads were error-corrected and collapsed into unique sequences using a nearest-neighbor algorithm that merged closely related sequences. Alignment of CDR3 sequences to IMGT reference sequences was used to assign V, D and J gene segments. Each retained sequence needed at least a six-nucleotide match to both a V gene segment and a J gene segment. A rearrangement was called productive if the CDR3 had no stop codons and remained in frame with V and J, and every other rearrangement was called non-productive. Following IMGT convention, CDR3 was defined as the stretch from the second conserved V-encoded cysteine up to the conserved J-encoded phenylalanine. In an earlier analysis of just under 600 of the donors, sequences lacking an unambiguous match to a single V gene segment were excluded. An earlier analysis of fewer than 650 of the donors classified V segments as functional when productive rearrangements were above 56.7% and as segregating when the standard deviation between donors was above 5%. To diagnose cytomegalovirus status from the catalog of TCR beta chain sequences, a statistical classification framework was built. In a later analysis, TCR nucleotide sequences were compared against IMGT/GENE-DB human TR gene sequences so that V and J genes could be assigned. The TCRdist pipeline was used in a later analysis to assign CDR3 sequences and most-parsimonious VDJ recombination scenarios. A later analysis defined each TCR beta chain by its CDR3 amino acid sequence plus V-gene family, and excluded reads lacking a unique V-gene family. As a way to deal with suspected cross-contamination and a sequencing artifact, a later analysis dropped approximately 570 nucleotide sequences that were highly shared and had low generation probability. In a later analysis, a clonal expansion index was calculated for each public chain from normalized within-repertoire ranks of inferred template counts. In a later analysis, generation probabilities were computed using a VDJ recombination model fitted to out-of-frame rearrangements, and the results were checked against IGoR. In a later analysis, TCR-TCR, TCR-HLA and TCR-CMV co-occurrence was scored with hypergeometric tests, and a repertoire-size bias correction was applied to TCR pairs. False discovery rates were estimated in a later analysis by permuting HLA or CMV assignments 20 times. A later analysis grouped co-occurring TCRs with DBSCAN, adding TCRdist sequence similarity when clustering within HLA-allele-positive subsets. For co-occurrence clustering, repertoires with fewer than 30,000 or more than 120,000 public chains were excluded, along with five repertoires with anomalous nucleotide sharing. TCRdb holds this immuneACCESS table with in-frame rearrangements only. Some clones are missing; in checked studies, unresolved V genes explain under half, and the rest has no known cause. Clonal size and the V and J genes are those of that table, whereas D and trimming came from the DNA. This sample holds 210,000 or so clones; less than 85% were observed only once. Approximately 0.6% of the sample belongs to the ten largest clones.

Its CDR3 holds 15 amino acids, cysteine through phenylalanine. CDR3 DNA is the only sequence kept; it has 45 bases, read in frame from the first base. For CDR1 and CDR2, the germline V gene lists LGHNA and YNFKEQ. V loses 4 bases, J loses 2 bases, and the germline ends lie 15 bases apart. In total, roughly 670 healthy bone marrow donors made up the cohort. At the time of sampling, every cohort member was nominally healthy, though immune exposures that went unrecorded were likely present. The donor was CMV seronegative and belonged to the group of more than 300 seronegative cohort members. Each donor provided a peripheral blood sample, and peripheral blood mononuclear cells were used for TCR beta sequencing. Genomic DNA was extracted from the blood cell samples with the Qiagen DNeasy Blood Extraction Kit. Notes on this clone: Its binding antigen is unknown. The input lacks base qualities; no much larger clone sits a single base away.

The receptor chain draws on TRBV4-2 and TRBJ2-7; a weak D assignment points to TRBD2 (6 bases agree). Input material: PBMCs. The clonotype originates from a man aged 18 to 29 in good health and CMV-seronegative. Read as DNA, the sequence is TGTGCCAGCAGCCCCTCTGAGGGAGGTACCTACGAGCAGTACTTC. This encodes CASSPSEGGTYEQYF.